The 20 T cell receptor beta chains given below trace back to one sample, sequenced in a study of cytomegalovirus exposure and HLA in healthy donors. PCR used 60 Vbeta primers and 13 Jbeta primers. The data were produced by immunoSEQ multiplex PCR, yet TCRdb's version contains in-frame clones alone and is incomplete. The table lists 95,000 to 150,000 clones, around 70% of them singletons. Input material: PBMCs. These receptors all stem from a man aged 40-55 years in good health and CMV-seropositive.

This clone was detected only a few times. This CDR3 is CATSWGLGSYEQYF. In DNA, the CDR3 is TGTGCCACCAGCTGGGGACTGGGATCCTACGAGCAGTACTTC. The genes are TRBV15 and TRBJ2-7; the D gene is possibly TRBD2 (6 bases). Trimming cost V 5 bases and J 1 base, with 12 bases left between them. Germline V lookup: CDR1 LNHNV, CDR2 YYDKDF (reference sequence). The CDR3 contains 14 residues.

The chain has TRBV30 and TRBJ1-5, with unresolved D. CDR1 and CDR2 (germline): GTSNPN, SVGIG (reference sequence). V gave up 3 bases and J gave up 3 bases, with 9 bases separating them. CDR3 length equals 13 residues. The CDR3 spells CAWSGSNNQPQHF. As DNA, the CDR3 is TGTGCCTGGAGCGGGTCTAACAATCAGCCCCAGCATTTT.

The genes are TRBV30 and TRBJ1-4, with 7 positions matching TRBD1. The CDR3 sequence is 13 residues long. J lost 6 bases, V lost 5 bases, and 6 bases had no gene match. Germline V gene lookup returns CDR1 GTSNPN and CDR2 SVGIG (reference sequence). The CDR3, as DNA: TGTGCCTGGGCGCAGGGGGAGTATGAAAAACTGTTTTTT. It is translated as CAWAQGEYEKLFF.

V is TRBV11-2 and J is TRBJ2-1; 10 nucleotides line up with TRBD2. With 5 bases clipped from V and 7 bases from J, the junction kept 5 bases outside the gene matches. CDR1 is SGHAT, CDR2 FQNNGV, per germline. This CDR3 comprises 14 residues. The CDR3 region has the DNA TGTGCCAGCAGCCCCAGCGGGGGGGCGAATGAGCAGTTCTTC. Amino acids: CASSPSGGANEQFF.

V gene TRBV6-5 combines with J gene TRBJ2-1; D may be TRBD1 (6 bases). The CDR3 has 13 amino acids. V was cut by 4 bases and J by 9 bases, with 13 bases left in between. In germline, CDR1 is MNHEY, CDR2 SVGAGI. As DNA, the CDR3 is TGTGCCAGCAGTTTTCACAGGGAAGGTGAGCAGTTCTTC. Translated: CASSFHREGEQFF.

The rearrangement joins TRBV5-1 to TRBJ1-2; D remains ambiguous. The CDR3 has 14 residues. Germline V CDR1 and CDR2: SGHRS, YFSETQ. The ends were cut back, 0 bases at V and 6 bases at J, with 12 bases in the middle. This chain's CDR3 is CASSLAEGLDGYTF. DNA for the CDR3: TGCGCCAGCAGCTTGGCCGAGGGTTTAGATGGCTACACCTTC.

The genes are TRBV30 and TRBJ2-3, with TRBD2 as a possible D gene (5 bases). In germline, CDR1 is GTSNPN, CDR2 SVGIG (reference sequence). V lost 0 bases and J lost 5, with 15 bases in between. The CDR3 covers 15 residues. The CDR3: CAWSVFGKGEDTQYF. CDR3 DNA: TGTGCCTGGAGTGTTTTCGGGAAAGGAGAAGATACGCAGTATTTT. Together with reference TRBV30 and TRBJ2-3, the CDR3 gives the full variable domain: SQTIHQWPATLVQPVGSPLSLECTVEGTSNPNLYWYRQAAGRGLQLLFYSVGIGQISSEVPQNLSASRPQDRQFILSSKKLLLSDSGFYLCAWSVFGKGEDTQYFGPGTRLTVL.

This sequence joins TRBV28 and TRBJ1-2; 7 bases are shared with TRBD1. Germline values: CDR1 MDHEN, CDR2 SYDVKM. V gave up 4 bases and J gave up 3 bases; unmatched junction bases: 5. The CDR3 spans 14 residues. The CDR3 here is CASSYRDRHYGYTF. The DNA of the CDR3 is TGTGCCAGCAGTTACCGGGACAGACACTATGGCTACACCTTC.

The rearrangement uses TRBV7-6 and TRBJ1-3; D is unresolved. Germline values: CDR1 SGHVS, CDR2 FNYEAQ. The V end lost 5 bases, the J end lost 0 bases, and 14 bases lay between the germline ends. The CDR3 totals 16 residues. The CDR3 loop reads CASSLSPRSSGNTIYF. Written as DNA, the CDR3 is TGTGCCAGCAGCCTTTCACCTAGGAGCTCTGGAAACACCATATATTTT.

The rearrangement uses TRBV7-8 and TRBJ1-6; D is unresolved. The germline CDR1 and CDR2 sequences are SGHVS and FQNEAQ. This CDR3 has 16 amino acids. Trimming cost V 5 bases and J 6 bases, with 17 bases left between them. This chain's CDR3 is CASSPDVAGINSPLHF. The DNA for the CDR3 is TGTGCCAGCAGCCCGGATGTGGCAGGAATTAATTCACCCCTCCACTTT.

This clone was counted between two and nine times. The rearrangement uses TRBV28 and TRBJ1-5; D remains ambiguous. CDR1 is MDHEN and CDR2 is SYDVKM in the germline V gene. V lost 7 bases, J lost 2 bases, and 15 bases lay in between. There are 15 residues in the CDR3. The CDR3 spells CASTIVRARNQPQHF. The CDR3 DNA sequence: TGTGCCAGCACGATCGTGAGGGCCCGCAATCAGCCCCAGCATTTT.

The gene calls are TRBV30 and TRBJ2-7; perhaps TRBD1 as D (5 bases). Deletions cut 1 base from V and 3 bases from J, with 7 bases between. The germline CDR1 and CDR2 sequences are GTSNPN and SVGIG (reference sequence). CDR3 size: 12 residues. The CDR3 DNA follows: TGTGCCTGGAGTGATGACAGCTACGAGCAGTACTTC. Encoded protein: CAWSDDSYEQYF. The whole variable domain, remainder taken from reference TRBV30 and TRBJ2-7, is SQTIHQWPATLVQPVGSPLSLECTVEGTSNPNLYWYRQAAGRGLQLLFYSVGIGQISSEVPQNLSASRPQDRQFILSSKKLLLSDSGFYLCAWSDDSYEQYFGPGTRLTVT.

This clone was counted only a few times. The chain recombines TRBV6-5 with TRBJ1-1, with 9 bases aligning to TRBD1. Germline V lookup: CDR1 MNHEY, CDR2 SVGAGI. V was clipped by 6 bases and J by 2 bases; unmatched bases: 7. CDR3 size: 15 residues. The CDR3 bases are TGTGCCAGCAGATACCAGGACAGGGGTAACACTGAAGCTTTCTTT. This translates into CASRYQDRGNTEAFF.

The J gene is TRBJ2-2, the V gene TRBV15, with a possible D match to TRBD1 (6 bases). CDR3 length: 16 residues. Trimming removed 4 bases from V and 0 bases from J, with 12 bases in between. Germline V gives CDR1 LNHNV, CDR2 YYDKDF (reference sequence). CDR3 DNA sequence: TGTGCCACCAGCAAGGGGGTCCGGACGAACACCGGGGAGCTGTTTTTT. Translated, it gives CATSKGVRTNTGELFF.

There are a few counts of this clone. The V call is TRBV25-1, the J call TRBJ2-1; TRBD2 matches at 7 bases. Germline assignment: CDR1 MGHDK and CDR2 SYGVNS. CDR3 length: 13 residues. Trimming cost V 3 bases and J 10 bases; bases outside gene matches: 6. The DNA for the CDR3 is TGTGCCAGCAGTGATCCAGCGGGATGGGAGCAGTTCTTC. Protein product: CASSDPAGWEQFF.

V and J are TRBV7-9 and TRBJ2-2, with 11 bases lining up with TRBD2. The CDR3 loop spans 17 amino acids. Germline V gives CDR1 SEHNR, CDR2 FQNEAQ (reference sequence). The junction had 6 bases not matched to a gene; V was cut back by 5 bases and J by 1 base. In DNA form, the CDR3 reads TGTGCCAGCAGCCCTCGGACTAGCGGGTTGAACACCGGGGAGCTGTTTTTT. It codes for CASSPRTSGLNTGELFF.

The chain employs TRBV28 and TRBJ2-7, with 7 bases fitting TRBD2. V trimming: 11 bases; J trimming: 0 bases; junction bases outside the gene matches: 4. This CDR3 is built from 12 residues. Germline CDR1 and CDR2: MDHEN and SYDVKM. The chain's CDR3 is CALRTSSYEQYF. For the CDR3, the DNA is TGTGCCCTACGGACTAGCTCCTACGAGCAGTACTTC.

J is TRBJ1-3 and V is TRBV6-5; the match to TRBD1 covers 9 bases. Trimming removed 6 bases from V and 4 bases from J; junction bases left unmatched: 7. Germline CDR1 reads MNHEY; CDR2 reads SVGAGI. The CDR3 has 15 residues. In DNA form, the CDR3 reads TGTGCCAGCAGAACACAGGGGGCCTCGGGAAACACCATATATTTT. Residues: CASRTQGASGNTIYF.

This chain joins TRBV5-1 and TRBJ1-6; 10 bases match TRBD1. The CDR3 extends over 19 amino acids. Germline values: CDR1 SGHRS, CDR2 YFSETQ. Unmatched junction bases numbered 9, after V lost 3 bases and J lost 0 bases. The CDR3 DNA reads TGCGCCAGCAGCTCTCCGGGACAGGGGCGAACCTCCTATAATTCACCCCTCCACTTT. Translation gives CASSSPGQGRTSYNSPLHF.

This clone was counted a few times. The chain links TRBV6-1 to TRBJ1-2, with 11 positions matching TRBD1. Trimming took 9 bases from V and 4 from J; bases not matched to a gene: 4. This CDR3 has 13 amino acids. Germline V CDR1 and CDR2: MNHNS, SASEGT. CDR3 sequence reads: CARSGTGGYGYTF. The CDR3 region has the DNA TGTGCCAGATCCGGGACAGGGGGCTATGGCTACACCTTC.